This T cell receptor beta chain stems from a study of cytotoxic CD8 clonotypes in ibrutinib-treated CLL. About the research overall: A median 12 months of treatment, range 6 to 36, preceded the collection of response samples. Each sample contained, on average, almost 260,000 productive templates and 75,000 to 100,000 productive rearrangements.

V lost 1 base to trimming and J lost 7 bases, with 7 bases between them. This CDR3 region has 12 residues. The germline gives CDR1 SGHVS, CDR2 FQNEAQ. This table comes from immunoSEQ multiplex PCR, and its TCRdb copy is limited to in-frame clones, with some not included. The top ten hold around 4.5% of the sample, which has 160,000 or so clones, roughly four fifths seen once. The input for sequencing was PBMCs, taken after 24 months of ibrutinib treatment. The sequence was collected from a human donor with chronic lymphocytic leukemia. The chain is built from TRBV7-8 and TRBJ2-5; D gene uncertain. In nucleotides, the CDR3 is TGTGCCAGCAGCTTAGGCCTTGGGACCCAGTACTTC. The encoded protein is CASSLGLGTQYF.